What follows are 30 T cell receptor beta chains derived from one specimen sequenced in a study of cytomegalovirus exposure and HLA in healthy donors. PCR employed 60 Vbeta and 13 Jbeta primers. The method was immunoSEQ multiplex PCR; TCRdb's version includes in-frame clones alone and lacks a portion of them. The sample includes hundreds of thousands of clones, approximately 80% seen only once; the top ten take around 2.8%. Material for sequencing was PBMCs. The receptors stem from a man aged 25 to 40 in good health and CMV-seronegative.

This chain connects TRBV7-9 to TRBJ2-3, with D tentatively TRBD2 (5 bases). The germline gives CDR1 SEHNR, CDR2 FQNEAQ (reference sequence). The CDR3 sequence is 16 residues long. Trimming removed 5 bases at V and 4 bases at J, with 19 bases between. The CDR3 is CASSPLRASGADTQYF. The CDR3 region has the DNA TGTGCCAGCAGCCCGCTGCGGGCTAGTGGGGCAGATACGCAGTATTTT.

The V gene is TRBV7-9, the J gene TRBJ1-4; 8 nucleotides match TRBD1. Germline V gene lookup returns CDR1 SEHNR and CDR2 FQNEAQ (reference sequence). Losses at the gene ends were 5 bases for V and 7 bases for J; bases not matched to a gene: 9. The CDR3 has 15 amino acids. The CDR3 reads CASSPEGQAAEKLFF. The DNA of the CDR3 is TGTGCCAGCAGCCCAGAGGGACAGGCGGCTGAAAAACTGTTTTTT.

The rearrangement uses TRBV14 and TRBJ2-7; 11 positions match TRBD2. The CDR3 extends over 17 amino acids. V gave up 2 bases and J gave up 0 bases; unmatched junction bases: 6. The germline gives CDR1 SGHDN, CDR2 FVKESK. For the CDR3, the DNA is TGTGCCAGCAGCCAAACTAGCGGGGGACTTACCTCCTACGAGCAGTACTTC. This codes for CASSQTSGGLTSYEQYF. Variable domain in full (rest from reference TRBV14 and TRBJ2-7): EAGVTQFPSHSVIEKGQTVTLRCDPISGHDNLYWYRRVMGKEIKFLLHFVKESKQDESGMPNNRFLAERTGGTYSTLKVQPAELEDSGVYFCASSQTSGGLTSYEQYFGPGTRLTVT.

This clone was counted a single time. The chain carries TRBV11-2 and TRBJ2-2; possible D gene TRBD1, 5 bases. The V and J ends lost 1 base and 6 bases respectively, with 18 bases between them. This CDR3 is 17 amino acids long. The V gene's germline CDR1 is SGHAT and CDR2 FQNNGV. The CDR3 DNA is TGTGCCAGCAGCTTAGGAGTTCGGCAGGGCGCGCCCGGGGAGCTGTTTTTT. Its protein is CASSLGVRQGAPGELFF.

This clone has only one observation. The rearrangement uses TRBV9 and TRBJ2-2, with 9 nucleotides matching TRBD1. Germline trimming cut 6 bases from V and 5 bases from J; bases unmatched to any gene: 2. This CDR3 is built from 13 residues. Germline V gives CDR1 SGDLS, CDR2 YYNGEE. The CDR3 DNA sequence: TGTGCCAGCACGACAGGGGGGACCGGGGAGCTGTTTTTT. Protein product: CASTTGGTGELFF.

This chain uses TRBV7-9 with TRBJ2-3; 9 positions match TRBD2. Trimming at V came to 4 bases and at J to 1 base, leaving 9 bases not matched to a gene. The CDR3 is made up of 17 amino acids. Germline CDR1 SEHNR, CDR2 FQNEAQ (reference sequence). Here the CDR3 reads CASSYLVAGDRTDTQYF. The CDR3 bases are TGTGCCAGCAGCTACCTTGTAGCGGGGGACCGCACAGATACGCAGTATTTT. Combining the CDR3 with reference TRBV7-9 and TRBJ2-3 gives the whole variable domain DTGVSQNPRHKITKRGQNVTFRCDPISEHNRLYWYRQTLGQGPEFLTYFQNEAQLEKSRLLSDRFSAERPKGSFSTLEIQRTEQGDSAMYLCASSYLVAGDRTDTQYFGPGTRLTVL.

The chain is built from TRBV5-6 and TRBJ1-1; tentatively, D is TRBD1 (5 bases). V lost 7 bases and J 6 bases, leaving 22 bases between the germline ends. Per the germline V gene, CDR1 is SGHDT and CDR2 is YYEEEE. The CDR3 has 15 amino acids. Here the CDR3 DNA reads TGTGCCAGCGCCATTTCAGGGTGGAGGGTCTCTGAAGCTTTCTTT. This encodes CASAISGWRVSEAFF.

The rearrangement links TRBV9 to TRBJ2-6; D possibly corresponds to TRBD2 (6 bases). The CDR3 loop spans 14 amino acids. Germline CDR1 SGDLS, CDR2 YYNGEE. Trimming removed 0 bases from V and 12 bases from J, with 13 bases in between. CDR3 DNA sequence: TGTGCCAGCAGCGTAGTGGGGGGAGAAAGCGTCCTGACTTTC. It encodes CASSVVGGESVLTF.

The chain links TRBV11-2 to TRBJ2-7, with 9 bases that match TRBD1. In germline, CDR1 is SGHAT, CDR2 FQNNGV. Trimming cost V 6 bases and J 3 bases; bases outside gene matches: 9. The CDR3 covers 15 residues. The CDR3 nucleotides read TGTGCCAGCAGTTCTAAGGGACAGGGCGGCTACGAGCAGTACTTC. Amino acid sequence: CASSSKGQGGYEQYF.

A remark on this clone: Distinct nucleotide sequences in the sample also encode this CDR3. The chain recombines TRBV7-9 with TRBJ2-7; TRBD2 agrees at 7 bases. The V segment lost 5 bases and the J segment 0 bases; nucleotides outside the gene matches: 4. This CDR3 is 14 amino acids long. Germline CDR1 reads SEHNR; CDR2 reads FQNEAQ (reference sequence). CDR3 residues: CASSSGTVSYEQYF. The CDR3 nucleotides are TGTGCCAGCAGCAGCGGGACGGTCTCCTACGAGCAGTACTTC.

This rearrangement joins TRBV7-9 to TRBJ1-2; tentatively, D is TRBD1 (6 bases). CDR3 length equals 16 residues. Germline CDR1 reads SEHNR; CDR2 reads FQNEAQ (reference sequence). With 0 bases removed from V and 5 bases from J, the gap between germline ends came to 16 bases. This chain's CDR3 is CASSLALGGRGYGYTF. CDR3 bases: TGTGCCAGCAGCTTAGCGCTTGGCGGGAGGGGGTATGGCTACACCTTC.

The chain employs TRBV29-1 and TRBJ2-7; perhaps TRBD1 as D (6 bases). Trimming took off 1 base at V and 9 bases at J, with 10 bases between the two ends. This CDR3 spans 11 amino acids. The germline V gene has CDR1 SQVTM and CDR2 ANQGSEA. In DNA form, the CDR3 reads TGCAGCGTTGAAGTGACAGGAGTGCAGTACTTC. Its translation: CSVEVTGVQYF.

In this sample, this clone turned up a few times. J is TRBJ2-7 and V is TRBV5-1; 7 bases fit TRBD1. Germline V gives CDR1 SGHRS, CDR2 YFSETQ. J gave up 2 bases and V 0 bases, and 2 bases lay outside the gene matches. There are 14 residues in the CDR3. The CDR3 is CASSLAGQTYEQYF. In DNA, the CDR3 is TGCGCCAGCAGCTTGGCGGGACAGACCTACGAGCAGTACTTC.

This clone has more than one count but fewer than ten. The gene calls are TRBV5-5 and TRBJ2-7, with D uncertain. In germline, CDR1 is SGHKS, CDR2 YYEKEE (reference sequence). V lost 0 bases and J 0 bases, leaving 10 bases between the germline ends. This CDR3 region has 15 residues. The CDR3 region is CASSLVAWSSYEQYF. The CDR3 nucleotides are TGTGCCAGCAGCTTGGTGGCATGGAGCTCCTACGAGCAGTACTTC.

The rearrangement uses TRBV6-5 and TRBJ2-2; 7 bases map to TRBD1. The V gene's germline CDR1 is MNHEY and CDR2 SVGAGI. V shed 4 bases, J shed 6 bases, and the junction held 5 bases outside the gene matches. This CDR3 is 14 amino acids long. CDR3 nucleotides: TGTGCCAGCAGTTTACAACAGGGGCCCGGGGAGCTGTTTTTT. Its translation: CASSLQQGPGELFF.

This chain uses TRBV7-9 with TRBJ1-1; D is possibly TRBD1 (5 bases). The CDR3 spans 15 residues. Per germline, CDR1 SEHNR and CDR2 FQNEAQ (reference sequence). V gave up 5 bases and J gave up 3 bases, with 16 bases separating them. Written as DNA, the CDR3 is TGTGCCAGCAGCCGCGCGGGGGGGGGTTACACTGAAGCTTTCTTT. This sequence encodes CASSRAGGGYTEAFF.

This chain links TRBV4-1 with TRBJ2-5; 10 bases match TRBD2. Germline loops: CDR1 MGHRA, CDR2 YSYEKL. After removal of 1 base from V and 9 bases from J, the junction contained 14 bases not matched to a gene. The CDR3 totals 17 residues. CDR3 DNA sequence: TGCGCCAGCAGCCAAGGAGCTAGCGGGGTGAGCGGGGGGGCCCAGTACTTC. Translated: CASSQGASGVSGGAQYF.

This chain connects TRBV25-1 to TRBJ1-2; 7 positions match TRBD1. The CDR3 is made up of 12 amino acids. Losses at the gene ends were 7 bases for V and 3 bases for J; bases not matched to a gene: 2. From germline, CDR1 is MGHDK and CDR2 SYGVNS. The CDR3 DNA follows: TGTGCCAGCACTACAGGGGACTATGGCTACACCTTC. Protein sequence: CASTTGDYGYTF.

This chain connects TRBV7-2 to TRBJ2-7; 9 nucleotides match TRBD1. Germline assignment: CDR1 SGHTA and CDR2 FQGNSA. The CDR3 totals 16 residues. Trimming removed 5 bases from V and 5 bases from J; junction bases left unmatched: 13. The CDR3 sequence is CASSPGTGKVFDEQYF. The CDR3 bases are TGTGCCAGCAGCCCCGGGACAGGGAAAGTGTTCGACGAGCAGTACTTC.

The J gene is TRBJ1-2, the V gene TRBV28; D ambiguous. Trimming removed 5 bases from V and 2 bases from J, with 15 bases in between. Germline-derived CDR1 and CDR2 are MDHEN and SYDVKM. The CDR3 extends over 15 amino acids. Written as DNA, the CDR3 is TGTGCCAGCAGTACCCACCCGGGTACCAACTATGGCTACACCTTC. This translates into CASSTHPGTNYGYTF.

The gene calls are TRBV6-1 and TRBJ1-5, with 8 positions matching TRBD1. The junction had 4 bases not matched to a gene; V was cut back by 7 bases and J by 2 bases. The germline CDR1 and CDR2 sequences are MNHNS and SASEGT. This CDR3 is built from 14 residues. The CDR3 bases are TGTGCCAGCACACGGGGACAGGGCAATCAGCCCCAGCATTTT. Translating it yields CASTRGQGNQPQHF.

The genes are TRBV10-3 and TRBJ2-5, with D possibly being TRBD1 (5 bases). The length of the CDR3 is 13 residues. From germline, CDR1 is ENHRY and CDR2 SYGVKD. V gave up 4 bases and J gave up 3 bases, with 9 bases separating them. The CDR3 region has the DNA TGTGCCATCAGTGGGGTAGGGGAAGAGACCCAGTACTTC. Its translation is CAISGVGEETQYF.

The V gene is TRBV28, the J gene TRBJ1-5, with 7 bases identical to TRBD1. J gave up 11 bases and V 4 bases, and 14 bases lay outside the gene matches. Per germline, CDR1 MDHEN and CDR2 SYDVKM. The CDR3 totals 15 residues. CDR3: CASSYDRVSLESQHF. As DNA, the CDR3 is TGTGCCAGCAGTTATGACAGGGTGAGTTTGGAGTCCCAGCATTTT.

The chain uses TRBV5-1 and TRBJ1-4; tentative D call: TRBD1 (6 bases). Trimming stripped 9 bases from V and 4 bases from J, with 16 bases between. Per germline, CDR1 SGHRS and CDR2 YFSETQ. There are 14 residues in the CDR3. The CDR3 protein is CANELQGFNEKLFF. The CDR3 DNA sequence: TGCGCCAACGAACTACAGGGATTTAATGAAAAACTGTTTTTT.

Only one count was recorded for this clone. The chain carries TRBV6-6 and TRBJ2-5; weak D call: TRBD1 (6 bases). With the DNA end fitting TRBJ2-7 better, the J assignment may be wrong. This CDR3 has 15 amino acids. CDR1 MNHNY and CDR2 SVGAGI come from the germline V gene (reference sequence). The CDR3 sequence is CASSLNGQRYYEQYF. Here the CDR3 DNA reads TGTGCCAGCTCTCTTAATGGACAGCGGTACTACGAGCAGTACTTC.

The chain is built from TRBV7-3 and TRBJ2-1; 9 nucleotides align to TRBD2. J was trimmed by 0 bases and V by 6 bases; bases with no gene match: 0. The germline CDR1 and CDR2 sequences are SGHTA and FQGTGA. The CDR3 is made up of 14 amino acids. DNA for the CDR3: TGTGCCAGCAGAGCGGGGGGCTCCTACAATGAGCAGTTCTTC. Protein: CASRAGGSYNEQFF.

The rearrangement links TRBV10-3 to TRBJ2-7; 8 bases align to TRBD1. There are 12 residues in the CDR3. The germline CDR1 and CDR2 sequences are ENHRY and SYGVKD. J was trimmed by 2 bases and V by 9 bases; bases with no gene match: 3. The CDR3 sequence: CAIQGAAYEQYF. The DNA of the CDR3 is TGTGCCATTCAGGGGGCCGCCTACGAGCAGTACTTC.

As regards this clone: At one of its ends the junction is not consistent with the germline gene, which may arise from a read error. V usage is TRBV7-7 and J usage is TRBJ2-1, with TRBD2 identical over 14 bases. The V gene's germline CDR1 is SSHAT and CDR2 FNYEAQ (reference sequence). This CDR3 has 15 amino acids. CDR3 sequence: CASSQTSGGAGEQFF. The CDR3, as DNA: TGTGCTAGCAGCCAGACTAGCGGGGGGGCAGGTGAGCAGTTCTTC.

This clone is a singleton in its sample. This chain connects TRBV28 to TRBJ2-7; 7 bases map to TRBD1. The CDR3 sequence is 15 residues long. Trimming removed 8 bases from V and 4 bases from J; junction bases left unmatched: 14. Germline assignment: CDR1 MDHEN and CDR2 SYDVKM. CDR3 sequence: CASSLRGLAGYEQYF. Written as DNA, the CDR3 is TGTGCCAGCTCCCTGAGGGGGCTGGCCGGATACGAGCAGTACTTC.

Sample share makes this clone medium-sized. This rearrangement joins TRBV14 to TRBJ1-1, with 7 bases fitting TRBD1. The V segment lost 5 bases and the J segment 1 base; nucleotides outside the gene matches: 1. This CDR3 comprises 13 residues. Germline CDR1 is SGHDN and CDR2 is FVKESK. The CDR3 loop is CASSWTGNTEAFF. CDR3 DNA sequence: TGTGCCAGCAGCTGGACAGGGAACACTGAAGCTTTCTTT. Full variable domain (outside the CDR3, taken from reference TRBV14 and TRBJ1-1): EAGVTQFPSHSVIEKGQTVTLRCDPISGHDNLYWYRRVMGKEIKFLLHFVKESKQDESGMPNNRFLAERTGGTYSTLKVQPAELEDSGVYFCASSWTGNTEAFFGQGTRLTVV.